The following is a TCR beta chain sequence with its context. Its antigen is unidentified. The sample comes from a study of chemoradiotherapy in HPV16-positive cancers. Overall study: Candidate HPV-specific clones and shared TCR motifs came from two HPV16-positive patients.

This CDR3 has 14 amino acids. J gave up 5 bases and V 4 bases, and 5 bases lay outside the gene matches. Germline V gene lookup returns CDR1 MGHRA and CDR2 YSYEKL. Sequencing was performed with immunoSEQ multiplex PCR; in TCRdb, only in-frame clones are kept and a portion is missing. Among 14,000 or so clones listed, 77% were seen once. Study-wide results and caveats: Candidate HPV-specific clones and E7-related TCR motifs grew in tumor during treatment. Functional assays defining HPV-specific T cells used only a couple of HPV16-positive patients.

The sequence was obtained from a human donor with HPV-associated anogenital cancer. This specimen was acquired from a patient who underwent chemoradiotherapy. This chain connects TRBV4-1 to TRBJ2-3; 8 bases line up with TRBD2. In DNA, the CDR3 is TGCGCCAGCAGCCCTTCAGCGGGGGAAGATACGCAGTATTTT. It translates to CASSPSAGEDTQYF.